This T cell receptor beta chain was sequenced in a study of PD-L1 blockade in urothelial cancer. Profiling relied on immunoSEQ multiplex PCR, and the TCRdb table lists in-frame clones only, not all of them. The profile shows about 82,000 clones, about 85% of them singletons. The CDR3 runs 17 residues. Germline loops: CDR1 SGHTA, CDR2 FQGNSA. After removal of 2 bases from V and 0 bases from J, the junction contained 6 bases not matched to a gene. This rearrangement joins TRBV7-2 to TRBJ2-1; 8 bases agree with TRBD2. Here the sequenced sample was PBMCs, taken around atezolizumab (anti-PD-L1) treatment. The TCR originated in a woman in her 70s with urothelial cancer. The CDR3 nucleotides are TGTGCCAGCAGCTTACGGGGGGGGCTGAGCTCCTACAATGAGCAGTTCTTC. Translation: CASSLRGGLSSYNEQFF.